This T cell receptor beta chain appears in the sequencing data of a study of cytomegalovirus exposure and HLA in healthy donors. Study as a whole: It was reported in a later analysis that the same platform had been used for the 120 or so validation repertoires as for the approximately 670 first-cohort repertoires.

This CDR3 comprises 15 residues. The germline V gene encodes CDR1 MNHEY and CDR2 SMNVEV (reference sequence). V was pared by 7 bases and J by 0 bases, with 15 bases between. TCRdb keeps only in-frame clones here, not all; method: immunoSEQ multiplex PCR. The sample holds approximately 210,000 clones; 80% to 90% are singletons and the top ten take about 2.9%. V usage is TRBV27 and J usage is TRBJ1-2; D is ambiguous. Input material: PBMCs. This TCR was recovered from a young woman in good health and CMV-seronegative. The CDR3: CASTLGAGSNYGYTF. DNA of the CDR3: TGTGCCAGCACCTTAGGAGCCGGCTCTAACTATGGCTACACCTTC.